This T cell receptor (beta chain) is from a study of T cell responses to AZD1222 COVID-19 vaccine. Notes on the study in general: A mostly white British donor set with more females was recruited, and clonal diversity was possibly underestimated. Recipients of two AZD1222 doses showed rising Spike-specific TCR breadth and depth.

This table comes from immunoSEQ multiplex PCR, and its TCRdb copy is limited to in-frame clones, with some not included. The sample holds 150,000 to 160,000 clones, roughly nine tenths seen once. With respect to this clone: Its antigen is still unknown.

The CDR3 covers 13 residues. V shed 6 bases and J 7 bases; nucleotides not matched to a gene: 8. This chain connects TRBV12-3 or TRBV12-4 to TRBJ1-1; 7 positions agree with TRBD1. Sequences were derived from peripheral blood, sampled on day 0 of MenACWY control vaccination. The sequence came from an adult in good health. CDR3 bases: TGTGCCAGCAGACGACAGGGTACGGGTGAAGCTTTCTTT. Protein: CASRRQGTGEAFF.